Below are 3 T cell receptor beta chains sequenced from a single sample in a study of blood T cell repertoires in COVID-19. This table comes from immunoSEQ multiplex PCR, and its TCRdb copy is limited to in-frame clones, with some not included. In the table there are 250,000 to 350,000 clones, roughly 85% of which are singletons. The sequencing sample was made of PBMCs or T cells enriched from blood (not recorded which). These receptors all stem from a woman younger than 45 who had recovered from COVID-19.

The V and J genes are TRBV5-4 and TRBJ1-6; D might be TRBD1 (6 bases). In germline, CDR1 is SGHNT, CDR2 YYREEE (reference sequence). The CDR3 has 15 residues. V lost 6 bases to trimming and J lost 5 bases, with 15 bases between them. The CDR3 sequence: CASTWGGRDNSPLHF. Here the CDR3 DNA reads TGTGCCAGCACCTGGGGGGGCAGAGATAATTCACCCCTCCACTTT. Full variable domain (remainder filled in from reference TRBV5-4 and TRBJ1-6): ETGVTQSPTHLIKTRGQQVTLRCSSQSGHNTVSWYQQALGQGPQFIFQYYREEENGRGNFPPRFSGLQFPNYSSELNVNALELDDSALYLCASTWGGRDNSPLHFGNGTRLTVT.

The rearrangement links TRBV6-5 to TRBJ2-2; D perhaps matches TRBD1 (6 bases). The CDR3 consists of 13 residues. Germline CDR1 MNHEY, CDR2 SVGAGI. Trimming pared 6 bases from V and 7 bases from J, leaving 12 bases between. The chain's CDR3 is CASRATGIGELFF. CDR3 nucleotides: TGTGCCAGCAGAGCAACAGGGATCGGGGAGCTGTTTTTT.

The V call is TRBV29-1, the J call TRBJ1-5; possible D gene TRBD1, 6 bases. Germline V CDR1 and CDR2: SQVTM, ANQGSEA. Trimming shortened V by 6 bases and J by 3 bases, and 12 bases separated the two germline ends. There are 13 residues in the CDR3. The DNA of the CDR3 is TGCAGCGTGAGGGGACAAGACAATCAGCCCCAGCATTTT. Its protein product is CSVRGQDNQPQHF.